This T cell receptor (beta chain) was captured by sequencing in a study of blood T cell repertoires in COVID-19. About the research overall: Researchers got acute and convalescent COVID-19 samples from the United States, Italy and Spain. Sample material is recorded as cDNA or gDNA derived from T cells, B-cell-depleted T cells, or PBMCs.

Per the original methods: Reference gene primer amplification yielded estimated nucleated cell counts. This table comes from immunoSEQ multiplex PCR, and its TCRdb copy is limited to in-frame clones, with some not included. V and J calls plus clone size are reproduced from that table; the DNA served to infer D and trimming. Here the sample spans hundreds of thousands of clones, around four fifths being singletons. Germline assignment: CDR1 WSHSY and CDR2 SAAADI. The V gene lost 2 bases and the J gene lost 0 bases, with 11 bases spanning the gap. The CDR3 covers 15 residues. The chain links TRBV10-2 to TRBJ2-7, with D possibly TRBD2 on 5 matching bases. This TCR came from a woman aged 65 to 85 with active or convalescent COVID-19. The sequencing sample was made of peripheral blood. The CDR3 here is CASSEPSGNSYEQYF. Here the CDR3 DNA reads TGCGCCAGCAGTGAGCCGAGCGGAAACTCCTACGAGCAGTACTTC.